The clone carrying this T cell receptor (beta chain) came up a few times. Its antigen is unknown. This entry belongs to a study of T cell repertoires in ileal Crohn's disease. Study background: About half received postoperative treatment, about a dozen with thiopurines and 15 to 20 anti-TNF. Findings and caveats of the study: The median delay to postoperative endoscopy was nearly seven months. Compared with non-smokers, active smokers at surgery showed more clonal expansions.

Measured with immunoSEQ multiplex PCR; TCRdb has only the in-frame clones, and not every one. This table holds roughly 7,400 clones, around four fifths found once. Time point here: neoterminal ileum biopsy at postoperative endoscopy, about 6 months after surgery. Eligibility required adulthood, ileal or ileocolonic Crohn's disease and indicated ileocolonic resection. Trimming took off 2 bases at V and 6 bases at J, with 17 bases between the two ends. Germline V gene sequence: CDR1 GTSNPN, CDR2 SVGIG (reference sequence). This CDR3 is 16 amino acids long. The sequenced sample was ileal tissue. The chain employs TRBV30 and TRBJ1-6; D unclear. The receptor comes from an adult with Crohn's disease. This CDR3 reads CAWSPARVGGNSPLHF. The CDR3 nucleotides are TGTGCCTGGAGTCCTGCGAGGGTTGGTGGTAATTCACCCCTCCACTTT.